Sequencing of this T cell receptor beta chain was carried out in a study of T cell repertoires in cytomegalovirus infection. On the study more broadly: Use of recently identified HLA-C-restricted and well-studied HLA-B-restricted CMV epitopes was part of the study. Based on public TCR beta signatures, there were indications of CMV infection and of a matching HLA type.

As concerns this clonotype: The antigen remains unidentified.

The CDR3 extends over 14 amino acids. Trimming shortened V by 5 bases and J by 0 bases, and 11 bases separated the two germline ends. TCRdb itself ran the reads through MiXCR, one entry per CDR3 protein. The table includes just over 450,000 distinct CDR3 sequences, 40% to 50% detected once. Notes on the study in general: HLA-C-restricted CMV-specific TCR beta clonotypes were dominant in the ex vivo response.

The receptor was derived from a human donor in good health (CMV status not recorded). Some clones in this sample may be carry-over from other donors' samples. The chain links TRBV12-3 or TRBV12-4 to TRBJ2-7; possibly TRBD2 for D (5 bases). Sequenced here: cultured PBMCs, sampled from culture after CMV antigen stimulation. The CDR3 loop reads CASSRLGSSYEQYF. The CDR3 DNA follows: TGTGCCAGCAGTAGGTTGGGGAGCTCCTACGAGCAGTACTTC.